Presented here are 27 T cell receptor beta chains from one specimen sequenced in a study of graft-versus-host responses after intestinal transplantation. TCRdb keeps only in-frame clones here, not all; method: immunoSEQ multiplex PCR. The repertoire holds fewer than 6,500 clones, 65% to 80% seen once, with 5.5% to 7% in the top ten. Intraepithelial and lamina propria lymphocytes were freed from processed graft tissue. Here the sequenced sample was ileum tissue, taken approximately 240 days after intestinal transplant. These receptors all stem from a human patient who received an intestinal transplant, so some T cells may come from the graft donor.

The chain recombines TRBV6-6 with TRBJ1-2; perhaps TRBD1 as D (5 bases). Germline lookup yields CDR1 MNHNY and CDR2 SVGAGI (reference sequence). Trimming shortened V by 8 bases and J by 7 bases, and 20 bases separated the two germline ends. CDR3 length: 14 residues. CDR3: CASASGGKGVGYTF. CDR3 sequence (DNA): TGTGCCAGCGCCTCGGGGGGGAAGGGTGTTGGCTACACCTTC.

The V and J genes are TRBV28 and TRBJ2-2; no definite D call. Germline V gene sequence: CDR1 MDHEN, CDR2 SYDVKM. V was cut by 7 bases and J by 7 bases, with 13 bases left in between. The CDR3 sequence is 13 residues long. The CDR3 nucleotides read TGTGCCAGCATTGATAGGCAGATCGGGGAGCTGTTTTTT. Its protein is CASIDRQIGELFF.

The table lists this clone with a few counts. This rearrangement joins TRBV28 to TRBJ2-5; a possible D gene is TRBD2 (7 bases). The CDR3 is 16 amino acids. The V end was cut by 6 bases, the J end by 6 bases, with 23 bases between. The germline V gene encodes CDR1 MDHEN and CDR2 SYDVKM. The CDR3 sequence is CASRTPYGGADKTQYF. Written as DNA, the CDR3 is TGTGCCAGCAGGACCCCTTATGGGGGGGCCGATAAGACCCAGTACTTC.

CDR3 DNA sequence: TGTGCCAGTAGTTATTCAGGGGACTATGGCTACACCTTC. Translation gives CASSYSGDYGYTF. The chain recombines TRBV19 with TRBJ1-2; tentatively, D is TRBD1 (6 bases). Per the germline V gene, CDR1 is LNHDA and CDR2 is SQIVND (reference sequence). The CDR3 covers 13 residues. V was trimmed by 5 bases and J by 3 bases, leaving 10 bases between them. Based on the CDR3 plus reference TRBV19 and TRBJ1-2, the full variable domain is DGGITQSPKYLFRKEGQNVTLSCEQNLNHDAMYWYRQDPGQGLRLIYYSQIVNDFQKGDIAEGYSVSREKKESFPLTVTSAQKNPTAFYLCASSYSGDYGYTFGSGTRLTVV.

The rearrangement uses TRBV7-9 and TRBJ2-4; TRBD2 agrees at 7 bases. The CDR3 length is 16 residues. Germline assignment: CDR1 SEHNR and CDR2 FQNEAQ (reference sequence). The trim removed 5 bases at V and 5 bases at J, leaving 12 bases unmatched. CDR3: CASSPRPSGAENIQYF. Here the CDR3 DNA reads TGTGCCAGCAGCCCACGTCCGAGCGGGGCGGAAAACATTCAGTACTTC.

The chain is built from TRBV27 and TRBJ1-1; 7 bases agree with TRBD1. The J segment lost 0 bases and the V segment lost 10 bases, leaving 5 bases of the junction unmatched. Germline V lookup: CDR1 MNHEY, CDR2 SMNVEV (reference sequence). The CDR3 spans 13 residues. This CDR3 is CATSGQLNTEAFF. For the CDR3, the DNA is TGTGCCACTTCGGGACAGTTGAACACTGAAGCTTTCTTT.

V usage is TRBV7-2 and J usage is TRBJ2-1; TRBD2 might be the D (5 bases). V was pared by 4 bases and J by 4 bases, with 14 bases between. Germline assignment: CDR1 SGHTA and CDR2 FQGNSA. The CDR3 length is 15 residues. CDR3 loop: CASSSGLDAYNEQFF. The CDR3 DNA is TGTGCCAGCAGCTCCGGACTCGATGCATACAATGAGCAGTTCTTC.

This clone appeared a single time. V usage is TRBV6-5 and J usage is TRBJ2-1; no clear D gene. V lost 8 bases, J lost 7 bases, and 18 bases lay in between. The CDR3 contains 14 residues. The V gene's germline CDR1 is MNHEY and CDR2 SVGAGI. The CDR3 is CASRLLGNGNEQFF. The CDR3, as DNA: TGTGCCAGCCGACTTTTGGGAAATGGAAATGAGCAGTTCTTC.

The gene calls are TRBV25-1 and TRBJ2-7; possible D gene TRBD1, 6 bases. The CDR3 runs to 12 residues. Trimming took off 7 bases at V and 2 bases at J, with 9 bases between the two ends. Germline V lookup: CDR1 MGHDK, CDR2 SYGVNS. This chain's CDR3 is CASIRDTYEQYF. In DNA form, the CDR3 reads TGTGCCAGCATCCGGGACACCTACGAGCAGTACTTC.

About this clone itself: Different DNA sequences within this sample yield the same CDR3. The V call is TRBV6-1, the J call TRBJ2-1; TRBD2 matches 11 bases. In germline, CDR1 is MNHNS, CDR2 SASEGT. V trimming: 6 bases; J trimming: 5 bases; junction bases outside the gene matches: 6. The CDR3 is 15 residues long. The CDR3 loop is CASSLAGGPNNEQFF. The CDR3 nucleotides read TGTGCCAGCAGCTTAGCGGGGGGGCCGAACAATGAGCAGTTCTTC.

The chain's CDR3 is CASSLSDGSNQPQHF. The DNA of the CDR3 is TGTGCCAGCAGCTTATCGGACGGTAGCAATCAGCCCCAGCATTTT. The chain recombines TRBV7-3 with TRBJ1-5; D is unresolved. CDR3 length: 15 amino acids. Germline CDR1 SGHTA, CDR2 FQGTGA. The germline V and J ends were trimmed by 2 bases and 0 bases, with 8 bases remaining between them.

With respect to this clone: Sequence at one end of the junction differs from germline and may be a read error. The chain couples TRBV13 to TRBJ1-1, with a possible D match to TRBD1 (6 bases). This CDR3 contains 15 residues. Germline V CDR1 and CDR2: PRHDT, FYEKMQ (reference sequence). CDR3 bases: TGTGCCCGCAGCATCCGGGGGCGGGGGAACACTGAAGCTTTCTTT. Protein: CARSIRGRGNTEAFF.

This clone was detected only a few times. V gene TRBV6-6 combines with J gene TRBJ2-1, with a weak D call TRBD1 (5 bases). The germline V and J ends were trimmed by 9 bases and 9 bases, with 18 bases remaining between them. Germline loops: CDR1 MNHNY, CDR2 SVGAGI (reference sequence). The CDR3 sequence is 13 residues long. As DNA, the CDR3 is TGTGCCAGTTCCTTCGGCAGGGCCAGTGAGCAGTTCTTC. This codes for CASSFGRASEQFF.

This rearrangement joins TRBV6-5 to TRBJ2-5; D tentatively fits TRBD1 or TRBD2 (5 bases each). TRBJ2-7 explains the end of the DNA better; the J call may be wrong. The germline gives CDR1 MNHEY, CDR2 SVGAGI. This CDR3 spans 15 amino acids. The CDR3 spells CACIHWDGPPYEQYF. In DNA, the CDR3 is TGTGCCTGCATTCATTGGGACGGTCCACCCTACGAGCAGTACTTC.

The chain has TRBV9 and TRBJ1-1; D is possibly TRBD1 (5 bases). Germline values: CDR1 SGDLS, CDR2 YYNGEE. Between the trimmed V and J ends, which lost 0 bases and 13 bases, there was a span of 22 bases. The CDR3 is 15 amino acids. CDR3 sequence reads: CASSVASGVGLRVFF. The DNA of the CDR3 is TGTGCCAGCAGCGTAGCATCGGGGGTGGGATTACGGGTTTTCTTT. Using reference TRBV9 and TRBJ1-1 for the parts outside the CDR3, the full variable domain is DSGVTQTPKHLITATGQRVTLRCSPRSGDLSVYWYQQSLDQGLQFLIQYYNGEERAKGNILERFSAQQFPDLHSELNLSSLELGDSALYFCASSVASGVGLRVFFGQGTRLTVV.

The J gene is TRBJ2-1, the V gene TRBV6-5; D might be TRBD2 (6 bases). The CDR3 extends over 14 amino acids. CDR1 is MNHEY, CDR2 SVGAGI, per germline. Trimming removed 5 bases from V and 3 bases from J, with 11 bases in between. The CDR3 nucleotides read TGTGCCAGCAGTCCGGCGGGGAGCTACAATGAGCAGTTCTTC. It specifies CASSPAGSYNEQFF.

The chain links TRBV20-1 to TRBJ2-5, with a weak D call TRBD1 (5 bases). Looked up from germline, CDR1 is DFQATT and CDR2 is SNEGSKA (reference sequence). The ends were cut back, 7 bases at V and 4 bases at J, with 7 bases in the middle. CDR3 length: 10 amino acids. CDR3 sequence (DNA): TGCAGTGGGGGCGGAGAGACCCAGTACTTC. This encodes CSGGGETQYF.

V gene TRBV5-4 combines with J gene TRBJ2-3; D is undetermined. Germline loops: CDR1 SGHNT, CDR2 YYREEE (reference sequence). The CDR3 sequence is 15 residues long. Trimming left V 0 bases short and J 0 bases short, with 8 bases between. The CDR3 sequence is CASSLEGRSTDTQYF. CDR3 bases: TGTGCCAGCAGCTTGGAGGGCCGGAGCACAGATACGCAGTATTTT.

The chain couples TRBV11-3 to TRBJ2-1; 9 bases agree with TRBD2. J lost 6 bases, V lost 5 bases, and 11 bases had no gene match. The CDR3 covers 16 residues. In germline, CDR1 is SGHNT, CDR2 YENEEA. The CDR3 loop reads CASSQLVGTSTNEQFF. In DNA form, the CDR3 reads TGTGCCAGCAGCCAGCTGGTCGGGACTAGCACCAATGAGCAGTTCTTC.

This chain links TRBV2 with TRBJ2-3, with 10 bases fitting TRBD2. CDR3 length: 16 amino acids. V lost 5 bases and J lost 6; bases outside the gene matches: 11. Per germline, CDR1 SNHLY and CDR2 FYNNEI. The CDR3 here is CASSRKRGGLWDTQYF. In nucleotides, the CDR3 is TGTGCCAGCAGTCGGAAGCGGGGGGGCTTGTGGGATACGCAGTATTTT.

The chain has TRBV10-3 and TRBJ1-1; weak D call: TRBD1 (6 bases). V lost 8 bases and J 2 bases, leaving 15 bases between the germline ends. The CDR3 spans 14 residues. Per germline, CDR1 ENHRY and CDR2 SYGVKD. CDR3 sequence: CAISGQPPNTEAFF. The DNA for the CDR3 is TGTGCCATCTCAGGACAGCCACCCAACACTGAAGCTTTCTTT.

The genes are TRBV19 and TRBJ1-5; TRBD1 matches 11 bases. Trimming cost V 7 bases and J 6 bases; bases outside gene matches: 11. The germline CDR1 and CDR2 sequences are LNHDA and SQIVND (reference sequence). The CDR3 sequence is 16 residues long. The CDR3 loop is CASNGAGTGGIQPQHF. CDR3 coding DNA: TGTGCCAGTAACGGAGCCGGGACAGGGGGTATTCAGCCCCAGCATTTT.

The chain uses TRBV18 and TRBJ2-3, with D possibly called TRBD1 or TRBD2 (5 bases each). The CDR3 covers 14 residues. V was shortened by 3 bases and J by 2 bases, with 9 bases between the two germline ends. Germline loops: CDR1 KGHSH, CDR2 LQKENI. The CDR3 here is CASSPGTHTDTQYF. CDR3 nucleotides: TGTGCCAGCTCACCCGGGACCCACACAGATACGCAGTATTTT.

V is TRBV29-1 and J is TRBJ2-6; a weak D match, TRBD1 (5 bases). Germline CDR1 SQVTM, CDR2 ANQGSEA. Deletions cut 1 base from V and 3 bases from J, with 10 bases between. The CDR3 consists of 15 residues. The CDR3 spells CSVEVQGRGANVLTF. In DNA form, the CDR3 reads TGCAGCGTTGAAGTCCAGGGCCGTGGGGCCAACGTCCTGACTTTC.

The V call is TRBV7-1, the J call TRBJ2-1; D is uncertain. TRBV7-1 is an open reading frame, and its role is uncertain. V dropped 5 bases and J dropped 0 bases, with 11 bases sitting between them. The CDR3 spans 15 residues. The CDR3 DNA is TGTGCCAGCAGCCTTGTCCCGAGCTCCTACAATGAGCAGTTCTTC. This encodes CASSLVPSSYNEQFF.

The gene calls are TRBV4-1 and TRBJ2-1, with D perhaps TRBD2 (5 bases). The V end was cut by 2 bases, the J end by 4 bases, with 12 bases between. CDR3 length: 15 amino acids. The germline gives CDR1 MGHRA, CDR2 YSYEKL. This chain's CDR3 is CASSQRSGEYNEQFF. CDR3 DNA sequence: TGCGCCAGCAGCCAAAGGTCCGGGGAGTACAATGAGCAGTTCTTC.

The V and J genes are TRBV5-5 and TRBJ1-1, with D tentatively TRBD1 (6 bases). Deletions cut 4 bases from V and 6 bases from J, with 13 bases between. The CDR3 sequence is 13 residues long. The germline CDR1 and CDR2 sequences are SGHKS and YYEKEE (reference sequence). Here the CDR3 DNA reads TGTGCCAGCAGCCCTACAGGGAGCTCTGAAGCTTTCTTT. Amino acid sequence: CASSPTGSSEAFF. Full variable domain (rest looked up from reference TRBV5-5 and TRBJ1-1): DAGVTQSPTHLIKTRGQQVTLRCSPISGHKSVSWYQQVLGQGPQFIFQYYEKEERGRGNFPDRFSARQFPNYSSELNVNALLLGDSALYLCASSPTGSSEAFFGQGTRLTVV.